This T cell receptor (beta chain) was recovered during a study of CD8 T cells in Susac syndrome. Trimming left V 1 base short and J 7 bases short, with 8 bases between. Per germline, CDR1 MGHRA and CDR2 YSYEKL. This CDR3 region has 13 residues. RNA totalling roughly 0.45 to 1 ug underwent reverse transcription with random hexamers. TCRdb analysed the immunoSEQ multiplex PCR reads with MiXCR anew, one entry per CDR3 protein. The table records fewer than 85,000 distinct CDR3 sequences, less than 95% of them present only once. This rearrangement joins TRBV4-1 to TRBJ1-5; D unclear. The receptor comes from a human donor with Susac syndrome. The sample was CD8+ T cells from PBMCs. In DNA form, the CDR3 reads TGCGCCAGCAGCCAAGGGCTCAACCAGCCCCAGCATTTT. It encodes CASSQGLNQPQHF.